This passage covers 20 T cell receptor beta chains from one sample sequenced in a study of OX40 agonist ivuxolimab in advanced cancers. The repertoire was sequenced with immunoSEQ multiplex PCR; TCRdb's copy has only in-frame clones and lacks some. The sample records 60,000 or so clones, approximately 91% being singletons. The sample here was CD4+ or CD8+ T cells sorted from blood, taken in a trial of the OX40 agonist ivuxolimab. The receptors were gathered from an adult with an advanced solid tumor such as melanoma, head and neck, liver or kidney cancer.

This clone was seen a single time. This chain connects TRBV2 to TRBJ2-7, with 7 bases fitting TRBD1. This CDR3 region has 15 residues. V lost 1 base, J lost 4 bases, and 7 bases stayed unmatched. Germline V gene sequence: CDR1 SNHLY, CDR2 FYNNEI. The CDR3 DNA sequence: TGTGCCAGCAGTGAAGGGGACAGCGAATTGTACGAGCAGTACTTC. Encoded protein: CASSEGDSELYEQYF.

CDR3 nucleotides: TGTGCCAGCAGCGATGGACGGAGCTCTGGAAACACCATATATTTT. Translated, it gives CASSDGRSSGNTIYF. This sequence joins TRBV7-2 and TRBJ1-3; D is unresolved. The V gene's germline CDR1 is SGHTA and CDR2 FQGNSA. This CDR3 spans 15 amino acids. V shed 5 bases and J shed 0 bases, with 11 bases lying between them.

This clone appeared a single time. This chain links TRBV28 with TRBJ1-3; no reliable D call. Per the germline V gene, CDR1 is MDHEN and CDR2 is SYDVKM. The V end lost 8 bases, the J end lost 0 bases, and 11 bases lay between the germline ends. This CDR3 has 14 residues. This CDR3 is CASVLKGSGNTIYF. The CDR3 nucleotides are TGTGCCAGCGTCCTGAAGGGCTCTGGAAACACCATATATTTT.

This clone was seen a single time. The chain couples TRBV28 to TRBJ2-3, with 11 positions matching TRBD2. Germline CDR1 MDHEN, CDR2 SYDVKM. V lost 3 bases, J lost 2 bases, and 4 bases stayed unmatched. This CDR3 has 16 residues. CDR3 amino acids: CASSFRLAGSTDTQYF. The CDR3 coding sequence is TGTGCCAGCAGTTTCCGACTAGCGGGATCCACAGATACGCAGTATTTT.

The chain has TRBV7-7 and TRBJ2-1; tentative D call: TRBD1 (6 bases). This CDR3 comprises 15 residues. V lost 5 bases and J lost 3, with 14 bases in between. Germline loops: CDR1 SSHAT, CDR2 FNYEAQ (reference sequence). In DNA form, the CDR3 reads TGTGCCAGCAGCCAGGACAGAGGGGGCTACAATGAGCAGTTCTTC. Its translation: CASSQDRGGYNEQFF.

This sequence joins TRBV5-4 and TRBJ2-3; 10 bases agree with TRBD2. The CDR3 sequence is 16 residues long. J lost 5 bases, V lost 10 bases, and 16 bases had no gene match. Germline CDR1 is SGHNT and CDR2 is YYREEE (reference sequence). The CDR3 region has the DNA TGTGCCCCAAGTCCGGGACTAGCGAGAGAGGTAGATACGCAGTATTTT. Translating it yields CAPSPGLAREVDTQYF.

This clone was detected only once. This rearrangement joins TRBV11-2 to TRBJ1-2; D is unclear. This CDR3 is 13 amino acids long. V lost 1 base and J 8 bases, leaving 11 bases between the germline ends. From germline, CDR1 is SGHAT and CDR2 FQNNGV. CDR3 loop: CASSLVGQGGYTF. The CDR3 DNA follows: TGTGCCAGCAGCTTAGTAGGCCAAGGGGGCTACACCTTC.

The rearrangement links TRBV9 to TRBJ1-5; D is possibly TRBD1 (5 bases). Trimming pared 0 bases from V and 0 bases from J, leaving 13 bases between. The CDR3 has 17 amino acids. CDR1 SGDLS and CDR2 YYNGEE come from the germline V gene. The CDR3 nucleotides read TGTGCCAGCAGCGTAGTACAGGACCACTATAGCAATCAGCCCCAGCATTTT. Translated: CASSVVQDHYSNQPQHF.

The chain has TRBV28 and TRBJ1-2; D remains ambiguous. Germline loops: CDR1 MDHEN, CDR2 SYDVKM. The V end was cut by 6 bases, the J end by 7 bases, with 21 bases between. The CDR3 loop spans 15 amino acids. CDR3 coding DNA: TGTGCCAGCAGACTACAGCAGGCGGGCTTTGGTGGCTACACCTTC. Translating it yields CASRLQQAGFGGYTF.

This clone was picked up a small number of times. In nucleotides, the CDR3 is TGTGCCAGCAGTTACCGGGACAGCTTCTACGAGCAGTACTTC. Protein product: CASSYRDSFYEQYF. The gene calls are TRBV6-5 and TRBJ2-7; 7 nucleotides align to TRBD1. This CDR3 has 14 amino acids. Germline CDR1 reads MNHEY; CDR2 reads SVGAGI. V gave up 2 bases and J gave up 3 bases; unmatched junction bases: 4.

This chain links TRBV27 with TRBJ1-6; 8 bases fit TRBD1. V lost 5 bases to trimming and J lost 8 bases; unmatched junction nucleotides: 5. Germline CDR1 MNHEY, CDR2 SMNVEV (reference sequence). The CDR3 length is 14 residues. The CDR3 here is CASSRTGSDSPLHF. The CDR3 DNA reads TGTGCCAGCAGTCGGACAGGGAGTGATTCACCCCTCCACTTT.

This clone is a singleton in its sample. The chain couples TRBV7-2 to TRBJ2-7; D unclear. V was trimmed by 1 base and J by 0 bases, leaving 10 bases between them. Germline values: CDR1 SGHTA, CDR2 FQGNSA. This CDR3 is 15 amino acids long. CDR3 sequence (DNA): TGTGCCAGCAGCTTAGGGACGGATAGCTCCTACGAGCAGTACTTC. Translated: CASSLGTDSSYEQYF.

For this clone: Other DNA sequences in the same sample also yield this CDR3. As DNA, the CDR3 is TGTGCCAGCAGTTTACAGGGGAGAAGCACAGATACGCAGTATTTT. This encodes CASSLQGRSTDTQYF. The chain combines TRBV7-2 with TRBJ2-3; 7 positions match TRBD1. Losses at the gene ends were 6 bases for V and 0 bases for J; bases not matched to a gene: 6. The CDR3 spans 15 residues. The germline V gene encodes CDR1 SGHTA and CDR2 FQGNSA.

This rearrangement joins TRBV7-6 to TRBJ2-7; D gene ambiguous. V lost 5 bases and J lost 4, with 6 bases in between. This CDR3 region has 11 residues. Per germline, CDR1 SGHVS and CDR2 FNYEAQ. CDR3 in DNA: TGTGCCAGCAGCACCTCTTACGAGCAGTACTTC. Translated, it gives CASSTSYEQYF.

This chain links TRBV11-2 with TRBJ1-2; 9 nucleotides agree with TRBD1. V shed 6 bases and J 4 bases; nucleotides not matched to a gene: 9. Germline V gives CDR1 SGHAT, CDR2 FQNNGV. The CDR3 is made up of 15 amino acids. For the CDR3, the DNA is TGTGCCAGCAGGAACAACAGGGGGCGCAGCTATGGCTACACCTTC. Encoded protein: CASRNNRGRSYGYTF.

This clone has just a few counts. V usage is TRBV28 and J usage is TRBJ1-2, with D uncertain. Trimming removed 5 bases from V and 3 bases from J, with 25 bases in between. There are 18 residues in the CDR3. Looked up from germline, CDR1 is MDHEN and CDR2 is SYDVKM. This CDR3 reads CASSPWEGLKVPDYGYTF. The CDR3 nucleotides read TGTGCCAGCAGTCCCTGGGAAGGTCTGAAGGTCCCGGACTATGGCTACACCTTC.

This clone was seen a few times. V is TRBV27 and J is TRBJ2-7, with D perhaps being TRBD1 or TRBD2 (5 bases each). Trimming cost V 6 bases and J 3 bases, with 15 bases left between them. Germline assignment: CDR1 MNHEY and CDR2 SMNVEV (reference sequence). The length of the CDR3 is 14 residues. The CDR3 DNA is TGTGCCAGCAGGCGTGGGACCCCCCTCTACGAGCAGTACTTC. Its protein product is CASRRGTPLYEQYF.

This clone was picked up one time. This sequence joins TRBV5-1 and TRBJ2-5; D is uncertain. Trimming shortened V by 4 bases and J by 2 bases, and 15 bases separated the two germline ends. Germline assignment: CDR1 SGHRS and CDR2 YFSETQ. The CDR3 totals 15 residues. The CDR3 loop reads CASSAVARKQETQYF. The CDR3 coding sequence is TGCGCCAGCAGCGCCGTGGCAAGGAAACAAGAGACCCAGTACTTC.

This chain connects TRBV6-5 to TRBJ2-3; tentatively, D is TRBD1 (6 bases). CDR1 is MNHEY and CDR2 is SVGAGI in the germline V gene. The V and J ends lost 5 bases and 0 bases respectively, with 9 bases between them. This CDR3 is built from 14 residues. Here the CDR3 reads CASSRQASTDTQYF. CDR3 nucleotides: TGTGCCAGCAGTCGACAGGCTAGCACAGATACGCAGTATTTT.

This chain joins TRBV10-3 and TRBJ2-1; 7 bases agree with TRBD2. The V and J ends lost 10 bases and 7 bases, in that order; junction bases with no gene match: 7. The CDR3 contains 12 residues. Germline values: CDR1 ENHRY, CDR2 SYGVKD. CDR3 residues: CATGLGGNEQFF. The CDR3 DNA follows: TGTGCCACTGGACTAGGAGGTAATGAGCAGTTCTTC.